This note documents a single T cell receptor (beta chain) sequence. Its antigen is currently unknown. RNA transcripts served as the template for amplifying TCR beta CDR3 regions. In the first-round RT-PCR of the TCR CDR3, the HTBI primer set was used. Via MiXCR, TCRdb re-called the multiplex PCR reads, giving one row per CDR3 protein. The data contain nearly 750,000 distinct CDR3 sequences, roughly a third of them singletons. The data originate from a study of T cells in Graves' hyperthyroidism and ophthalmopathy. Study-wide context: Once the initial diagnosis was made, peripheral blood was obtained before any treatment.

The PBMCs studied were ones that came from roughly 11 ml fresh peripheral blood. General study findings and limits: In simple terms, a model built on 13 V-J features told ophthalmopathy apart from stable hyperthyroidism. Appearing also in blood were most of the thyroid clonotypes expanded above 0.001.

The CDR3 is 15 amino acids. The germline CDR1 and CDR2 sequences are SGHVS and FQNEAQ. The germline V and J ends were trimmed by 2 bases and 0 bases, with 7 bases remaining between them. The rearrangement links TRBV7-8 to TRBJ1-4; D call uncertain. The source is a woman aged 35 to 49 with Graves' hyperthyroidism. What was sequenced was blood. The CDR3: CASSLYLATNEKLFF. For the CDR3, the DNA is TGTGCCAGCAGCTTATATCTGGCAACTAATGAAAAACTGTTTTTT.